Listed below are T cell receptor beta chains from one sample, sequenced in a study of blood T cells in healthy people across ages. MiXCR, applied by TCRdb to the 5' RACE reads, yields one record per CDR3 protein. This sample yields 1.5 million to 2 million distinct CDR3 sequences, of which 34% are seen a single time; over 9% belongs to the top ten. The specimen was blood. These receptors were collected from a woman younger than 45 in good health. The CDR3 runs from the conserved cysteine through the conserved F or W. A D gene is named only where the DNA matches it firmly. The size field is filled for only some rows; it gives once, few, many or a size class.

d_call | clone_size | j_call | v_call | cdr3_nt | cdr3_aa
TRBD1 | NA | TRBJ2-7 | TRBV16 | TGTGCCAGCAGAGGGGGGACAGGGGCCGGCGAGCAGTACTTC | CASRGGTGAGEQYF
NA | few | TRBJ2-5 | TRBV3-1 | TGTGCCAGCAGCCATGAAGGACAGAATCAAGAGACCCAGTACTTC | CASSHEGQNQETQYF
TRBD2 | NA | TRBJ2-1 | TRBV20-1 | TGCAGTGCTAGACGGGCTAGCGGGAAGTCGTACAATGAGCAGTTCTTC | CSARRASGKSYNEQFF
NA | few | TRBJ2-7 | TRBV27 | TGTGCCGGCAGTTTAGGTTCCAGGGGGAGGGGAACCTACGAGCAGTACTTC | CAGSLGSRGRGTYEQYF
NA | few | TRBJ2-7 | TRBV10-3 | TGTGCCATTTGGAGGGGGGCGAGCTCCTACGAGCAGTACTTC | CAIWRGASSYEQYF
NA | many | TRBJ1-2 | TRBV29-1 | TGCAGCGTTGAGAGAGAGGGCTATGGCTACACCTTC | CSVEREGYGYTF
TRBD2 | many | TRBJ2-1 | TRBV4-2 | TGTGCCAGCAGCCAAGAAGGGAGCGGGAGGGGTAAAAATGAGCAGTTCTTC | CASSQEGSGRGKNEQFF
TRBD2 | NA | TRBJ2-1 | TRBV7-6 | TGTGCCAGCAGCTTAGAAGCGGGAGAATCCTACAATGAGCAGTTCTTC | CASSLEAGESYNEQFF
NA | few | TRBJ2-2 | TRBV6-2/TRBV6-3 | TGTGCCAGCAGTTACCGGGGCGGGACGAACACCGGGGAGCTGTTTTTT | CASSYRGGTNTGELFF
NA | few | TRBJ2-6 | TRBV11-3 | TGTGCCAGCAGCTCTTATTCCGGGGCTGGGGCCAACGTCCTGACTTTC | CASSSYSGAGANVLTF
NA | many | TRBJ1-2 | TRBV4-1 | TGCGCCAGCAGCCACATGACCGGGACATTGGTAGGTGGCTACACCTTC | CASSHMTGTLVGGYTF
TRBD1 | NA | TRBJ1-2 | TRBV3-1 | TGTGCCAGCAGCCAAGATTTGCGGGGGACAGGGGGCATCTATGGCTACACCTTC | CASSQDLRGTGGIYGYTF
NA | NA | TRBJ2-5 | TRBV7-2 | TGTGCCAGCAGCTTGATCGGGCTCATGGGGACCCAGTACTTC | CASSLIGLMGTQYF
NA | NA | TRBJ1-2 | TRBV20-1 | TGCAGTGCTAGAGCTCAGGGTATTAGTGGCTACACCTTC | CSARAQGISGYTF
TRBD2 | NA | TRBJ2-5 | TRBV6-6 | TGTGCCAGCAGTGCGACTAGCGGGGGGGCCGGGGAGACCCAGTACTTC | CASSATSGGAGETQYF
NA | NA | TRBJ2-3 | TRBV20-1 | TGCAGTGCTAGAGATACCCGACTAGGAACAGATACGCAGTATTTT | CSARDTRLGTDTQYF
NA | NA | TRBJ2-5 | TRBV21-1 | TGTGCCAGCAGCAAAGGGGCAGGGGCCCCCTTTCCAGAGACCCAGTACTTC | CASSKGAGAPFPETQYF
NA | NA | TRBJ2-5 | TRBV9 | TGTGCCAGCAGCGTAGGTTCCCAGGCGGGAAAAGAGACCCAGTACTTC | CASSVGSQAGKETQYF
TRBD1 | NA | TRBJ2-1 | TRBV13 | TGTGCCACCACCGGGACAGGGTTCAATGAGCAGTTCTTC | CATTGTGFNEQFF
TRBD1 | few | TRBJ1-5 | TRBV3-1 | TGTGCCAGCAGCCAAGAGTTTAGGACAGGTGATTATAGCAATCAGCCCCAGCATTTT | CASSQEFRTGDYSNQPQHF
NA | NA | TRBJ2-5 | TRBV20-1 | TGCAGTGCTTCTCCCCCGGAGGCCGAACAAGAGACCCAGTACTTC | CSASPPEAEQETQYF
NA | few | TRBJ2-7 | TRBV18 | TGTGCCAGCTCACCACCGGAGCTAGTTGGGTTCTACGAGCAGTACTTC | CASSPPELVGFYEQYF
TRBD2 | many | TRBJ2-5 | TRBV4-1 | TGCGCCAGCAGCCGACTAGCGCTGGAGACCCAGTACTTC | CASSRLALETQYF